The clone carrying this T cell receptor (beta chain) was detected a few times. The antigen is not known. Use of 60 Vbeta and 13 Jbeta primers characterized the PCR. The data were produced by immunoSEQ multiplex PCR, yet TCRdb's version contains in-frame clones alone and is incomplete. The sample contains about 140,000 clones, just under 85% of which appear only once. These data belong to a study of cytomegalovirus exposure and HLA in healthy donors. Whole-study context: In terms of ancestry, the Caucasian-associated cluster contained 81% of the approximately 420 genotyped donors. General study results and limits: Donors belonging to an Asian-associated ancestry cluster reportedly showed fewer N-insertions in productive TCRs than the roughly 700-donor mean, according to what a later analysis found. In a later analysis, the majority of CMV-associated beta chains seemingly showed HLA restriction.

The CDR3 length is 16 residues. After removal of 1 base from V and 2 bases from J, the junction contained 4 bases not matched to a gene. Germline lookup yields CDR1 SGHNT and CDR2 YYREEE (reference sequence). Sequenced material: PBMCs. The source of this sequence is a man in his forties in good health and CMV-seropositive. The V call is TRBV5-4, the J call TRBJ2-1; 9 bases line up with TRBD2. The CDR3 DNA reads TGTGCCAGCAGCTTGCCAAGCGGGGGGCCCTACAATGAGCAGTTCTTC. As protein: CASSLPSGGPYNEQFF.